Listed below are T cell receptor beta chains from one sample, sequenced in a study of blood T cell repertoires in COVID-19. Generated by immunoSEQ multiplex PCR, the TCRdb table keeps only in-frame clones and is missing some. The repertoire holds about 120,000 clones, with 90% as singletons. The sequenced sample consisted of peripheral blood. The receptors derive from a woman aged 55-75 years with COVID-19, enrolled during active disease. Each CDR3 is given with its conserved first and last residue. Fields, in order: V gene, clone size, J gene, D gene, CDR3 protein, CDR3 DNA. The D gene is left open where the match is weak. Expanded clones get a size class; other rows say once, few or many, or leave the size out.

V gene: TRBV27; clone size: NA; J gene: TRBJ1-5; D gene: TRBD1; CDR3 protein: CASSFTGGGQPQHF; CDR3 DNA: TGTGCCAGCAGTTTCACAGGGGGCGGTCAGCCCCAGCATTTT
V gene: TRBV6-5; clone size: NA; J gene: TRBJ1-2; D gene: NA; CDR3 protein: CASRPRETGNYGYTF; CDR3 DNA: TGTGCCAGCAGACCCCGGGAGACGGGGAACTATGGCTACACCTTC
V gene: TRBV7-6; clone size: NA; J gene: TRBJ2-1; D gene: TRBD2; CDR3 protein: CASSHPGASGGRDEQFF; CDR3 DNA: TGTGCCAGCAGCCATCCCGGGGCTAGCGGGGGCCGGGATGAGCAGTTCTTC
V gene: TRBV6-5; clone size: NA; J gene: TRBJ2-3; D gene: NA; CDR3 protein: CASSWTLPASTDTQYF; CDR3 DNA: TGTGCCAGCAGTTGGACTCTCCCCGCTAGCACAGATACGCAGTATTTT
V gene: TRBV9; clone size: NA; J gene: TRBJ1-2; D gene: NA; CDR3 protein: CASSGDTAIYGYTF; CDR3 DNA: TGTGCCAGCAGCGGCGACACGGCCATTTATGGCTACACCTTC
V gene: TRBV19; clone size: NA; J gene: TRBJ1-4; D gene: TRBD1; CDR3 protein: CASSTNSGLGQGPATNEKLFF; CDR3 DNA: TGTGCCAGTTCAACAAATTCCGGTCTGGGACAGGGGCCCGCAACTAATGAAAAACTGTTTTTT
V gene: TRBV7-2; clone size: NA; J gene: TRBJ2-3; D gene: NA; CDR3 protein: CASSPGRWGGGSADTQYF; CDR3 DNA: TGTGCCAGCAGCCCAGGGCGATGGGGAGGAGGTAGCGCAGATACGCAGTATTTT
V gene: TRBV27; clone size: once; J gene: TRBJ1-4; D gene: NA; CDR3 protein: CASSSYSRRVNEKLFF; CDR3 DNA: TGTGCCAGCAGTTCCTATTCCCGGAGGGTTAATGAAAAACTGTTTTTT
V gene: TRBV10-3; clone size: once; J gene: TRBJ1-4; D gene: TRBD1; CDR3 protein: CAISGREGAGEKLFF; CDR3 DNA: TGTGCCATCAGTGGGAGAGAGGGGGCAGGCGAAAAACTGTTTTTT
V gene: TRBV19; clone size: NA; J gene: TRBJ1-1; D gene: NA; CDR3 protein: CASTLGTGTKRGAFF; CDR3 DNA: TGTGCCAGTACTCTGGGAACCGGGACAAAGAGGGGAGCTTTCTTT
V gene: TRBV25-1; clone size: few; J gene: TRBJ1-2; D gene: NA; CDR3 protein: CASSEGVGYTF; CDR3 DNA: TGTGCCAGCAGTGAGGGAGTTGGCTACACCTTC
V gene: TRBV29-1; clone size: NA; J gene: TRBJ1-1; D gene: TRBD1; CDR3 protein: CSATGQGNTEAFF; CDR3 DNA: TGCAGCGCTACAGGACAGGGGAACACTGAAGCTTTCTTT
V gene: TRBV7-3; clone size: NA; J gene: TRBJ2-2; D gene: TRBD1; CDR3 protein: CASSRGQGMGTGELFF; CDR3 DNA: TGTGCCAGCAGCCGAGGACAGGGGATGGGCACCGGGGAGCTGTTTTTT
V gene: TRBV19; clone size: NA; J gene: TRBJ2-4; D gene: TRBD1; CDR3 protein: CASSPRTGGLAKNIQYF; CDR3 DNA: TGTGCCAGTAGTCCACGGACAGGGGGCTTAGCCAAAAACATTCAGTACTTC
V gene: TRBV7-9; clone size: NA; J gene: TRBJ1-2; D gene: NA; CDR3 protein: CASSLGGGQSYGYTF; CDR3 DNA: TGTGCCAGCAGCTTAGGTGGTGGGCAGTCTTATGGCTACACCTTC
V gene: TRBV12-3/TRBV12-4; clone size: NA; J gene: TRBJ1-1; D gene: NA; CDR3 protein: CASSLMGGTEAFF; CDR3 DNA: TGTGCCAGCAGTTTAATGGGGGGAACTGAAGCTTTCTTT
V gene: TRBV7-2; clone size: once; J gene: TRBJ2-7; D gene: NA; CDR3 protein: CASNPLGGPYEQYF; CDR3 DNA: TGTGCCAGCAACCCCCTGGGGGGGCCCTACGAGCAGTACTTC
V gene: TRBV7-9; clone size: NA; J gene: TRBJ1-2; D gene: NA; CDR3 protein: CASSFGGDGYTF; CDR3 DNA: TGTGCCAGCAGCTTCGGGGGGGACGGCTACACCTTC
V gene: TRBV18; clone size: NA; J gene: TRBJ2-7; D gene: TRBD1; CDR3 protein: CASSPSRDSYLNYEQYF; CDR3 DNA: TGTGCCAGCTCACCAAGCCGGGACAGTTATTTGAACTACGAGCAGTACTTC
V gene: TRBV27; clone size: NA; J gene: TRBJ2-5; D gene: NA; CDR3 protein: CASSRGVFSRETQYF; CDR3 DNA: TGTGCCAGCAGCCGGGGAGTGTTCTCTAGGGAGACCCAGTACTTC